Below, 16 T cell receptor beta chains from the same sample are listed, as sequenced in a study of monozygotic twins with cystic fibrosis. Measured with immunoSEQ multiplex PCR; TCRdb has only the in-frame clones, and not every one. The data contain 30,000 to 35,000 clones, roughly three fifths of them singletons. The sequencing input was blood. The receptors come from a girl between 5 and 17 years old with cystic fibrosis.

The rearrangement joins TRBV19 to TRBJ2-7, with TRBD1 matching over 7 bases. The V gene end was trimmed by 6 bases and the J gene end by 3 bases; junction bases not matched to a gene: 8. Per germline, CDR1 LNHDA and CDR2 SQIVND (reference sequence). The CDR3 is 14 residues long. The CDR3 DNA sequence: TGTGCCAGTAGCCCGGGACAGTCAGGCTACGAGCAGTACTTC. Encoded protein: CASSPGQSGYEQYF.

The DNA of the CDR3 is TGCAGCGTTGGGACCCCTGGGGCCAACGTCCTGACTTTC. It is translated as CSVGTPGANVLTF. The chain recombines TRBV29-1 with TRBJ2-6, with D unresolved. The germline V gene has CDR1 SQVTM and CDR2 ANQGSEA. The CDR3 is made up of 13 amino acids. Trimming took 4 bases from V and 2 from J, leaving 6 bases between them.

The chain has TRBV30 and TRBJ2-3, with 8 bases matching TRBD1. CDR1 is GTSNPN, CDR2 SVGIG, per germline (reference sequence). J was trimmed by 3 bases and V by 0 bases; bases with no gene match: 5. CDR3 length: 15 amino acids. CDR3 protein: CAWSVAQGETDTQYF. The CDR3 DNA sequence: TGTGCCTGGAGTGTAGCACAGGGGGAGACAGATACGCAGTATTTT.

V and J are TRBV2 and TRBJ2-1, with 10 nucleotides matching TRBD2. This CDR3 is 15 amino acids long. Germline V gene sequence: CDR1 SNHLY, CDR2 FYNNEI. V gave up 6 bases and J gave up 9 bases; unmatched junction bases: 11. The CDR3: CASRPLAGVGSEQFF. Here the CDR3 DNA reads TGTGCCAGCAGACCCCTAGCGGGAGTAGGAAGTGAGCAGTTCTTC.

This chain joins TRBV6-5 and TRBJ1-1; D may be TRBD1 (6 bases). The CDR3 loop spans 14 amino acids. Trimming took off 6 bases at V and 5 bases at J, with 16 bases between the two ends. Germline lookup yields CDR1 MNHEY and CDR2 SVGAGI. Here the CDR3 reads CASSRPGEKTEAFF. The CDR3 region has the DNA TGTGCCAGCAGCCGCCCAGGGGAAAAGACTGAAGCTTTCTTT.

The rearrangement uses TRBV5-1 and TRBJ1-3, with 8 bases matching TRBD1. CDR3 size: 15 residues. CDR1 is SGHRS and CDR2 is YFSETQ in the germline V gene. J was trimmed by 1 base and V by 6 bases; bases with no gene match: 6. For the CDR3, the DNA is TGCGCCAGCACGACAGGGGTTGGGTCTGGAAACACCATATATTTT. This gives the protein CASTTGVGSGNTIYF. Full variable domain (missing parts from reference TRBV5-1 and TRBJ1-3): KAGVTQTPRYLIKTRGQQVTLSCSPISGHRSVSWYQQTPGQGLQFLFEYFSETQRNKGNFPGRFSGRQFSNSRSEMNVSTLELGDSALYLCASTTGVGSGNTIYFGEGSWLTVV.

This clone has more than one count but fewer than ten. The chain links TRBV7-9 to TRBJ2-2; D gene uncertain. This CDR3 contains 13 residues. Trimming took 6 bases from V and 1 from J, leaving 6 bases between them. The germline CDR1 and CDR2 sequences are SEHNR and FQNEAQ (reference sequence). CDR3 region: CASRYLNTGELFF. The CDR3 DNA sequence: TGTGCCAGCAGGTACCTGAACACCGGGGAGCTGTTTTTT.

The chain links TRBV5-4 to TRBJ2-3; TRBD1 matches 8 bases. The CDR3 is 14 residues long. Germline V CDR1 and CDR2: SGHNT, YYREEE (reference sequence). With V trimmed by 4 bases and J by 4 bases, 5 bases remained unmatched. The DNA for the CDR3 is TGTGCCAGCAGCCCGGACAGGGTAGCAGATACGCAGTATTTT. This sequence encodes CASSPDRVADTQYF.

The rearrangement joins TRBV2 to TRBJ1-2; D perhaps matches TRBD1 (5 bases). This CDR3 spans 15 amino acids. Germline V gene data show CDR1 as SNHLY and CDR2 as FYNNEI. V was clipped by 7 bases and J by 4 bases, with 19 bases between them. The CDR3 region has the DNA TGTGCCAGCAACGGGGCCCCTGGGGTTGGCTATGGCTACACCTTC. Protein sequence: CASNGAPGVGYGYTF.

V usage is TRBV7-2 and J usage is TRBJ1-2; no clear D gene. The CDR3 has 15 amino acids. In germline, CDR1 is SGHTA, CDR2 FQGNSA. Deletions cut 1 base from V and 0 bases from J, with 9 bases between. CDR3 nucleotides: TGTGCCAGCAGCTTAGAAAGGGTAACTAACTATGGCTACACCTTC. Its protein product is CASSLERVTNYGYTF.

The J gene is TRBJ1-5, the V gene TRBV18; D not resolved. Germline CDR1 KGHSH, CDR2 LQKENI. The CDR3 contains 18 residues. Trimming stripped 0 bases from V and 1 base from J, with 16 bases between. The DNA of the CDR3 is TGTGCCAGCTCACCACCCGACCGGATCCTCGTGAGCAATCAGCCCCAGCATTTT. Translating it yields CASSPPDRILVSNQPQHF.

The rearrangement joins TRBV19 to TRBJ1-4; D unclear. The CDR3 covers 14 residues. V was shortened by 6 bases and J by 3 bases, with 11 bases between the two germline ends. Germline CDR1 is LNHDA and CDR2 is SQIVND (reference sequence). CDR3: CASRFRAANEKLFF. CDR3 DNA: TGTGCCAGTAGATTCCGGGCCGCTAATGAAAAACTGTTTTTT.

This chain links TRBV21-1 with TRBJ2-1. TRBV21-1 is a pseudogene segment. The CDR3 runs to 13 residues. The CDR3 sequence: CASSTTGAHEQFF. As DNA, the CDR3 is TGTGCCAGCAGCACCACCGGGGCCCATGAGCAGTTCTTC.

The V and J genes are TRBV25-1 and TRBJ1-2; D perhaps matches TRBD1 (6 bases). CDR1 and CDR2 from the germline V gene are MGHDK and SYGVNS. V was shortened by 3 bases and J by 3 bases, with 8 bases between the two germline ends. The length of the CDR3 is 13 residues. The DNA of the CDR3 is TGTGCCAGCAGTGAGTACAGGGACTATGGCTACACCTTC. Its protein is CASSEYRDYGYTF.

This clone was seen a few times. This chain joins TRBV5-1 and TRBJ1-2; D is unclear. This CDR3 comprises 13 residues. V was clipped by 3 bases and J by 2 bases, with 8 bases between them. CDR1 is SGHRS, CDR2 YFSETQ, per germline. Here the CDR3 reads CASSSVGNYGYTF. The DNA of the CDR3 is TGCGCCAGCAGCTCGGTCGGGAACTATGGCTACACCTTC.

Only a few counts were recorded for this clone. This rearrangement joins TRBV20-1 to TRBJ1-4; D perhaps matches TRBD1 (5 bases). Trimming pared 0 bases from V and 11 bases from J, leaving 7 bases between. The germline gives CDR1 DFQATT, CDR2 SNEGSKA (reference sequence). The CDR3 consists of 11 residues. This CDR3 is CSAREAGKLFF. In DNA, the CDR3 is TGCAGTGCTAGAGAAGCAGGGAAACTGTTTTTT.